This T cell receptor beta chain was sequenced for a study of T cell responses to AZD1222 COVID-19 vaccine. Worth noting for this clone: Antigen unknown.

Only in-frame clones appear in the TCRdb table, and some are missing; sequencing was by immunoSEQ multiplex PCR. The data hold 130,000 or so clones, with roughly 90% observed a single time. Study-level results: At study baseline, merely roughly 6 AZD1222 recipients were seropositive. Donors were mostly white British, more females; clonal diversity possibly underestimated.

This receptor was taken from an adult in good health. Sequencing used peripheral blood, obtained on day 0 of AZD1222 vaccination.

The CDR3 loop is CATSAGTGAYEQYF. In DNA form, the CDR3 reads TGTGCCACCAGTGCCGGGACAGGGGCCTACGAGCAGTACTTC. V usage is TRBV24-1 and J usage is TRBJ2-7, with TRBD1 identical over 10 bases. Germline trimming cut 5 bases from V and 2 bases from J; bases unmatched to any gene: 2. The germline CDR1 and CDR2 sequences are KGHDR and SFDVKD. This CDR3 is built from 14 residues.